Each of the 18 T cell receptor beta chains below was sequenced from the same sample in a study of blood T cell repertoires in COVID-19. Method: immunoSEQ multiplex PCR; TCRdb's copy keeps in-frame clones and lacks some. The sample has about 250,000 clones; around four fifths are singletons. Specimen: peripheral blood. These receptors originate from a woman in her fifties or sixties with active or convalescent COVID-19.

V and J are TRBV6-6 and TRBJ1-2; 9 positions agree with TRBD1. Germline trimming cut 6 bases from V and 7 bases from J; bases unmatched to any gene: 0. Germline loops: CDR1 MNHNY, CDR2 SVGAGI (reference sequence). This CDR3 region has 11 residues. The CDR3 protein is CASRQGAGYTF. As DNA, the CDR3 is TGTGCCAGCAGACAGGGGGCTGGCTACACCTTC.

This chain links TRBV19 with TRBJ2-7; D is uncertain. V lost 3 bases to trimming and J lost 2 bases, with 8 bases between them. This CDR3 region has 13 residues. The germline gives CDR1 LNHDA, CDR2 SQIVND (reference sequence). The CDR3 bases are TGTGCCAGTAGTATGGCAGAGGCCTACGAGCAGTACTTC. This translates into CASSMAEAYEQYF.

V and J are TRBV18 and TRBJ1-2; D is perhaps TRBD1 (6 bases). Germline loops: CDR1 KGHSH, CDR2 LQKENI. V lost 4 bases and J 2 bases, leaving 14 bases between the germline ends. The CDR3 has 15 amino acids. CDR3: CASSLSDRTNYGYTF. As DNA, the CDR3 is TGTGCCAGCTCACTCTCCGACAGGACAAACTATGGCTACACCTTC.

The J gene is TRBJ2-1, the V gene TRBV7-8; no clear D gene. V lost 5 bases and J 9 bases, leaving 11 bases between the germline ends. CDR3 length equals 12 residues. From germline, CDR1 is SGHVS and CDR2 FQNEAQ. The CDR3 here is CASSRPLGEQFF. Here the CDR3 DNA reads TGTGCCAGCAGCCGCCCTCTCGGTGAGCAGTTCTTC.

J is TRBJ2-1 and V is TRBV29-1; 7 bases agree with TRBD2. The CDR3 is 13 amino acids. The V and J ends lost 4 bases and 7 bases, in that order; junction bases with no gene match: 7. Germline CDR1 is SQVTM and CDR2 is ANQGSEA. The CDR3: CSVGGRAGNEQFF. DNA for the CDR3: TGCAGCGTTGGAGGGAGGGCCGGAAATGAGCAGTTCTTC.

The CDR3 DNA reads TGTGCCAGCTCACAAGACAGGGCCCAGTCTGGAAACACCATATATTTT. Protein sequence: CASSQDRAQSGNTIYF. The rearrangement links TRBV18 to TRBJ1-3; 7 bases match TRBD1. The CDR3 has 16 amino acids. V gave up 4 bases and J gave up 1 base; unmatched junction bases: 7. Per the germline V gene, CDR1 is KGHSH and CDR2 is LQKENI.

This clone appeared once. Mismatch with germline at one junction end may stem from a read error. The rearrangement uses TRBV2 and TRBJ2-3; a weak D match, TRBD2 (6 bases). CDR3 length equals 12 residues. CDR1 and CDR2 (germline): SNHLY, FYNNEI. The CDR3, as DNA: TGTGCCAGCACCCGGCGGCCCTTCTGGAGGGAGTTT. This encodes CASTRRPFWREF.

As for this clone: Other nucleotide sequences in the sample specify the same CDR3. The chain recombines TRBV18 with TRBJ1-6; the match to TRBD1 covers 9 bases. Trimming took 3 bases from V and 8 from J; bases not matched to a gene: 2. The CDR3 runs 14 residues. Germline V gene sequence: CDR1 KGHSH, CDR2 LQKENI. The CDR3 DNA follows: TGTGCCAGCTCACCGGGACAGGGAGATTCACCCCTCCACTTT. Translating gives CASSPGQGDSPLHF.

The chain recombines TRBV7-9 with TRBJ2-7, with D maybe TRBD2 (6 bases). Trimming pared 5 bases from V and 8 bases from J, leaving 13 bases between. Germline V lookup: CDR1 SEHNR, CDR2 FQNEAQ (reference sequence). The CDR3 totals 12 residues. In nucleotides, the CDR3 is TGTGCCAGCAGCCGGTCGGGAGTCAAGCAGTACTTC. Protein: CASSRSGVKQYF.

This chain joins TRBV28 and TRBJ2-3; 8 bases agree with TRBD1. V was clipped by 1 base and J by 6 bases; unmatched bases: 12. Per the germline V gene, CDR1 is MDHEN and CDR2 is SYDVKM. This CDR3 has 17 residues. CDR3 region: CASSLSAGGAIRDTQYF. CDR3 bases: TGTGCCAGCAGTTTATCTGCAGGGGGCGCAATAAGGGATACGCAGTATTTT.

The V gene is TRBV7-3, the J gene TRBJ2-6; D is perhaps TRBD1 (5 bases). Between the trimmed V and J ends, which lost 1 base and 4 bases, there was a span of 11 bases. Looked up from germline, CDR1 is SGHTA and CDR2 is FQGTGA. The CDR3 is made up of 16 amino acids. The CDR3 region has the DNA TGTGCCAGCAGCTTAAGGCAGGGCGAGGGGGCCAACGTCCTGACTTTC. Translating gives CASSLRQGEGANVLTF.

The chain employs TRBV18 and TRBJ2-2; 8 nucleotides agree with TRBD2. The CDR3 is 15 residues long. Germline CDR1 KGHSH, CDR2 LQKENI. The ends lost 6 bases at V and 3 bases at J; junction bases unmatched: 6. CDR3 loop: CASSGTRADTGELFF. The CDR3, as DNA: TGTGCCAGCTCCGGGACTAGGGCAGACACCGGGGAGCTGTTTTTT.

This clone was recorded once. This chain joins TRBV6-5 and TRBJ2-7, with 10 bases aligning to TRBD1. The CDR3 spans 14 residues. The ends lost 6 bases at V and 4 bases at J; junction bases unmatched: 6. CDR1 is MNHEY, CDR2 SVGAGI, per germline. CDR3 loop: CASSRTGGIYEQYV. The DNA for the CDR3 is TGTGCCAGCAGCCGGACAGGGGGGATTTACGAGCAGTACGTC.

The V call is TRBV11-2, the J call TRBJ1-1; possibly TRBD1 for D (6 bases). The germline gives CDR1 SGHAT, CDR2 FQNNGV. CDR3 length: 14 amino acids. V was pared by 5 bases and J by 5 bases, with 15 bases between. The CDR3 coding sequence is TGTGCCAGCAGCCCCCGAGGGGGACGGACTGAAGCTTTCTTT. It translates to CASSPRGGRTEAFF.

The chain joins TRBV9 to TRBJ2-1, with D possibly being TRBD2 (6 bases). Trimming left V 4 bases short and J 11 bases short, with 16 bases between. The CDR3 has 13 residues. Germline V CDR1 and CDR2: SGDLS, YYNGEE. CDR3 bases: TGTGCCAGCAGCCCTGGGACTTTGGAGCAGCAGTTCTTC. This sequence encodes CASSPGTLEQQFF.

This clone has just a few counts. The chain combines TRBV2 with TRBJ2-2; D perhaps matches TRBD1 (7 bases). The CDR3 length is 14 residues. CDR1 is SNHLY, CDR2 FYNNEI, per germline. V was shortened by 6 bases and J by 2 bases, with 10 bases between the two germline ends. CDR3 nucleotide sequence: TGTGCCAGCAGGCGGGACAGTAACACCGGGGAGCTGTTTTTT. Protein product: CASRRDSNTGELFF.

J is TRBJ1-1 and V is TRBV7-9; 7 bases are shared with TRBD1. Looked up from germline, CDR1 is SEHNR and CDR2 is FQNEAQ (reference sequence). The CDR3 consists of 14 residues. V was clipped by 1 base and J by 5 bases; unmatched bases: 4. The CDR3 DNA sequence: TGTGCCAGCAGCTTAGTCGTCAGGGGGACTGAAGCTTTCTTT. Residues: CASSLVVRGTEAFF.

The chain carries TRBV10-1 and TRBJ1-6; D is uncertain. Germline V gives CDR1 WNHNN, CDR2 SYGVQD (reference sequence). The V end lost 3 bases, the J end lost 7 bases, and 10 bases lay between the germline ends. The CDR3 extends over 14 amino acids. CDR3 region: CASSEQVSNSPLHF. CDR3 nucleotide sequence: TGCGCCAGCAGTGAACAAGTGTCAAATTCACCCCTCCACTTT.